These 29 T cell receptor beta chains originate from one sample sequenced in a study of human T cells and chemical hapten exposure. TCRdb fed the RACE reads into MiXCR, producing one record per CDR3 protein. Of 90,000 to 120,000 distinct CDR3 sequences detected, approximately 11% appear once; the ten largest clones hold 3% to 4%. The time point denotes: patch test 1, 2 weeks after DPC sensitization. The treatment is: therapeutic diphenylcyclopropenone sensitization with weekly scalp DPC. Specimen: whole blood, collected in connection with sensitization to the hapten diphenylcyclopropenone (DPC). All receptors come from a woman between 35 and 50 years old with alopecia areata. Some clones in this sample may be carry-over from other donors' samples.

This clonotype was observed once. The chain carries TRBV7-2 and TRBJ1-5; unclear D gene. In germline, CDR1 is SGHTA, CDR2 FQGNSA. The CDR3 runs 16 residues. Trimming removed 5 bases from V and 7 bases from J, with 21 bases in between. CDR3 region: CASSREGSRTQQPQHF. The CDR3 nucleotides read TGTGCCAGCAGCCGCGAAGGGAGCCGGACCCAACAGCCCCAGCATTTT. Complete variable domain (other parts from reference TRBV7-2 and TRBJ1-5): GAGVSQSPSNKVTEKGKDVELRCDPISGHTALYWYRQSLGQGLEFLIYFQGNSAPDKSGLPSDRFSAERTGGSVSTLTIQRTQQEDSAVYLCASSREGSRTQQPQHFGDGTRLSIL.

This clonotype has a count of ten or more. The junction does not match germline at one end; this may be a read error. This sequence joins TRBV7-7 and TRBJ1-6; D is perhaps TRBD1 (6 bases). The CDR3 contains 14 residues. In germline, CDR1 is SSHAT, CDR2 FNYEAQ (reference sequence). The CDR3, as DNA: TGTGCTAGCAGCTTAGGGGGGCCCCAGTCACCCCTCCACTTT. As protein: CASSLGGPQSPLHF.

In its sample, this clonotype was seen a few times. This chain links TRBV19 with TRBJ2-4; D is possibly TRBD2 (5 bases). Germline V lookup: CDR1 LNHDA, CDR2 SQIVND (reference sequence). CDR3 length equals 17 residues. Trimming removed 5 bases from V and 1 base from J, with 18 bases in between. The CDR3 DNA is TGTGCCAGTAGTGCGGTACCGGACGGGATCGCCAAAAACATTCAGTACTTC. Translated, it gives CASSAVPDGIAKNIQYF.

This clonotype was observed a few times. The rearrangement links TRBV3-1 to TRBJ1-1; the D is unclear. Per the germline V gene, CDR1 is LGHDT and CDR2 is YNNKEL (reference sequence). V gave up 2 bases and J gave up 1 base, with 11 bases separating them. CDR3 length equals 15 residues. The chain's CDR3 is CASSQYRQANTEAFF. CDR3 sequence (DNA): TGTGCCAGCAGCCAATACCGGCAGGCGAACACTGAAGCTTTCTTT.

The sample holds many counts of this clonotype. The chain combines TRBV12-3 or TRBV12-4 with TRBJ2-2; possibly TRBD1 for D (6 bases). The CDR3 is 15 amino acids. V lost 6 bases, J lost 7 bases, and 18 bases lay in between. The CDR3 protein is CASRDSRPVDGELFF. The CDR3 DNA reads TGTGCCAGCAGGGACAGTCGCCCCGTTGACGGGGAGCTGTTTTTT.

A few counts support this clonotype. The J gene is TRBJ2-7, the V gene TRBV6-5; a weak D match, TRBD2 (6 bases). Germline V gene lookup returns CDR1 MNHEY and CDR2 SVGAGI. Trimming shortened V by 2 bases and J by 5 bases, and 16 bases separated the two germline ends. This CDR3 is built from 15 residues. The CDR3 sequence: CASSYGGSVVNEQYF. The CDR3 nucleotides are TGTGCCAGCAGTTACGGAGGGTCCGTGGTCAACGAGCAGTACTTC.

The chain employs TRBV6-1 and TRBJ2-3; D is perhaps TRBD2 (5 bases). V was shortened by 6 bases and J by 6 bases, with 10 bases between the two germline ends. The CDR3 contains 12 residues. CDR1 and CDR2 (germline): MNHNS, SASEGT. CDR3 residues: CASREAGDTQYF. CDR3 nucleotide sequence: TGTGCCAGCAGGGAGGCGGGTGATACGCAGTATTTT.

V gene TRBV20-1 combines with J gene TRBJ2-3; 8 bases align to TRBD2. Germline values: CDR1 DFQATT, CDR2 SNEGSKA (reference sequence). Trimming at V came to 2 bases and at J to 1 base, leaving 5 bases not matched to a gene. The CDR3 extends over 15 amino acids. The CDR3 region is CSARKSGSGTDTQYF. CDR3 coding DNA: TGCAGTGCTAGAAAAAGCGGGAGTGGCACAGATACGCAGTATTTT.

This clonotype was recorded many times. The CDR3 loop reads CAIRRMSGPYEQYF. The DNA for the CDR3 is TGTGCCATCAGGAGGATGTCAGGACCCTACGAGCAGTACTTC. The rearrangement links TRBV10-3 to TRBJ2-7; D is ambiguous. Trimming stripped 6 bases from V and 2 bases from J, with 14 bases between. The germline V gene has CDR1 ENHRY and CDR2 SYGVKD. The CDR3 consists of 14 residues.

In DNA form, the CDR3 reads TGTGCCAGCAGTCTACAGGGGGCCCATGAGCAGTTCTTC. Its protein product is CASSLQGAHEQFF. J is TRBJ2-1 and V is TRBV12-3 or TRBV12-4, with 9 bases that match TRBD1. The CDR3 consists of 13 residues. V lost 5 bases, J lost 8 bases, and 4 bases stayed unmatched.

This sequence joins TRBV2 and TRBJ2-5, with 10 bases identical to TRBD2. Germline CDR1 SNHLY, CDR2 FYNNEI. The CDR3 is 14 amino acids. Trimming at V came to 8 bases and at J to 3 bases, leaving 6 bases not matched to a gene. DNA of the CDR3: TGTGCCAGCTTAAGCGGGAGGGGAGAAGAGACCCAGTACTTC. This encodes CASLSGRGEETQYF.

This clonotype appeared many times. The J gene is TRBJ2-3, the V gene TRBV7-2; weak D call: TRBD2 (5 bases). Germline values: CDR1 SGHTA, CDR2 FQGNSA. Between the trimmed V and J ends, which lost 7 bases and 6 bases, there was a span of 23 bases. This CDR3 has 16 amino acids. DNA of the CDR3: TGTGCCAGCACCCACGGGCTAGAGGACTCCACGGATACGCAGTATTTT. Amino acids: CASTHGLEDSTDTQYF.

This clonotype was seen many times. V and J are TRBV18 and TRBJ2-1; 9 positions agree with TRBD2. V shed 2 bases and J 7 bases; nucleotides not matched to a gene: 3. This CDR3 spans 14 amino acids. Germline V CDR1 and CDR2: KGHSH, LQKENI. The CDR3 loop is CASSPAGGRNEQFF. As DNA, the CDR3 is TGTGCCAGCTCACCAGCGGGGGGGCGAAATGAGCAGTTCTTC. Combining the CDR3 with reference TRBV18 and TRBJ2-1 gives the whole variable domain NAGVMQNPRHLVRRRGQEARLRCSPMKGHSHVYWYRQLPEEGLKFMVYLQKENIIDESGMPKERFSAEFPKEGPSILRIQQVVRGDSAAYFCASSPAGGRNEQFFGPGTRLTVL.

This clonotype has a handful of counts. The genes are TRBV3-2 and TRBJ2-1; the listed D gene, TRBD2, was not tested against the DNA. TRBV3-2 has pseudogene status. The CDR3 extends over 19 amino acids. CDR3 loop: CASSHRPTSGPVSYNEQFF. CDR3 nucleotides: TGTGCCAGCAGCCACAGACCGACTAGCGGCCCCGTCTCCTACAATGAGCAGTTCTTC.

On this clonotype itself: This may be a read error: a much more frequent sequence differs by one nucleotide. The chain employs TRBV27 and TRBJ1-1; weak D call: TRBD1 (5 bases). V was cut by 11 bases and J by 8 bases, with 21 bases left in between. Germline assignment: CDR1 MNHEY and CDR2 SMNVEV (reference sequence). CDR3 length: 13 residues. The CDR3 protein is CASRRDGNGEAFF. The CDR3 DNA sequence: TGTGCCTCTAGGCGGGACGGTAACGGGGAAGCTTTCTTT.

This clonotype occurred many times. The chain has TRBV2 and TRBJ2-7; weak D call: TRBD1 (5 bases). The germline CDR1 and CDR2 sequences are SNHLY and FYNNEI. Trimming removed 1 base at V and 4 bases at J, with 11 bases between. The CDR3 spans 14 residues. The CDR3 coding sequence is TGTGCCAGCAGTGAAGGGCAGGGCCGGTACGAGCAGTACTTC. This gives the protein CASSEGQGRYEQYF.

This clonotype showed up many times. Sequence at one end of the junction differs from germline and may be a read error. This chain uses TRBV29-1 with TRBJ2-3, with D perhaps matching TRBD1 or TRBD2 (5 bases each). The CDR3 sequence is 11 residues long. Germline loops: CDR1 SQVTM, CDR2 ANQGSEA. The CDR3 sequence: CSVAQGDTQYF. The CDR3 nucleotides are TGCAGCGTTGCCCAGGGAGATACCCAGTATTTT.

CDR3 sequence (DNA): TGTGCCAGCAGTTCCCCGACCCTGACGGGCTACGAGCAGTACTTC. Amino acids: CASSSPTLTGYEQYF. The chain combines TRBV6-6 with TRBJ2-7; no clear D gene. This CDR3 contains 15 residues. Looked up from germline, CDR1 is MNHNY and CDR2 is SVGAGI (reference sequence). Trimming cost V 4 bases and J 3 bases, with 16 bases left between them.

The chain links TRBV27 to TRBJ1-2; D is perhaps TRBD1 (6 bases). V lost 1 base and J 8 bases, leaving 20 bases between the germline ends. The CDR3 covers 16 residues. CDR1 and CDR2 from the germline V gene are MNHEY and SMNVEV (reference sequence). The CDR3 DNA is TGTGCCAGCAGTTTATTATTCGGACAGCCTTACATGGGCTACACCTTC. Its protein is CASSLLFGQPYMGYTF.

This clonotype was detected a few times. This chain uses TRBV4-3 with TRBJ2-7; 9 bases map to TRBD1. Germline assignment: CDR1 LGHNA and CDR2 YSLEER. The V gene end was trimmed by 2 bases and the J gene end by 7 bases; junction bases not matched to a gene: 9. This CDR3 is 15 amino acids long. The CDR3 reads CASSQLGDRVYEQYF. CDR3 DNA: TGCGCCAGCAGCCAACTCGGGGACAGGGTATATGAGCAGTACTTC.

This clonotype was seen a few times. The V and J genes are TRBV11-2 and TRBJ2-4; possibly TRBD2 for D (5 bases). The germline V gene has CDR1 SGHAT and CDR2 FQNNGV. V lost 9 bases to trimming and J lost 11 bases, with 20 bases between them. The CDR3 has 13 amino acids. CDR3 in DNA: TGTGCCAGTGGCCCGGGGTCGCACCCCTTTCAGTACTTC. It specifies CASGPGSHPFQYF.

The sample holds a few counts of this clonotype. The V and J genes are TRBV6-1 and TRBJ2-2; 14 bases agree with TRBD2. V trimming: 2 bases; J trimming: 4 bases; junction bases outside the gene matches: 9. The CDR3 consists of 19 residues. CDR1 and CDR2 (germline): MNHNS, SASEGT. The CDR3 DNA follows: TGTGCCAGCAGTGAACTTCCGGGACTAGCGGGAGCGGGCACCGGGGAGCTGTTTTTT. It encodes CASSELPGLAGAGTGELFF.

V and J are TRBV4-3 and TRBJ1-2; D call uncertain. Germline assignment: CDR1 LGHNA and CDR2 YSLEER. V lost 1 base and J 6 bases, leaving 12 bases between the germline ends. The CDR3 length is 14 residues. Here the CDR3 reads CASSQGTRSDGYTF. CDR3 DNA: TGCGCCAGCAGCCAAGGGACTCGAAGCGATGGCTACACCTTC.

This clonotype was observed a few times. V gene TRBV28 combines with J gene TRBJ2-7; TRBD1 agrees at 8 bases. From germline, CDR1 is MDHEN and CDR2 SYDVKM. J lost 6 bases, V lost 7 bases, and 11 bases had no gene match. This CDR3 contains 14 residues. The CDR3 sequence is CASIPGTGLGEQYF. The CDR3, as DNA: TGTGCCAGCATCCCCGGGACAGGTCTTGGCGAGCAGTACTTC. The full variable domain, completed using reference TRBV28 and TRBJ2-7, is DVKVTQSSRYLVKRTGEKVFLECVQDMDHENMFWYRQDPGLGLRLIYFSYDVKMKEKGDIPEGYSVSREKKERFSLILESASTNQTSMYLCASIPGTGLGEQYFGPGTRLTVT.

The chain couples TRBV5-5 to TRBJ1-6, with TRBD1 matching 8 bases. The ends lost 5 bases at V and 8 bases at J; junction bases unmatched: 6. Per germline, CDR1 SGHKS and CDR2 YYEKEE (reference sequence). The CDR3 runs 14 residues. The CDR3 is CASRRDRGHSPLHF. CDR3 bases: TGTGCCAGCAGACGAGACAGGGGTCATTCACCCCTCCACTTT.

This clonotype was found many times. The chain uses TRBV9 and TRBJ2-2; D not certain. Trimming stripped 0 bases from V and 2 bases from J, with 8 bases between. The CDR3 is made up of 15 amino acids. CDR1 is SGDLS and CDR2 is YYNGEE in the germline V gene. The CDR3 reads CASSVASLNTGELFF. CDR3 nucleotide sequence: TGTGCCAGCAGCGTAGCGTCCCTTAACACCGGGGAGCTGTTTTTT.

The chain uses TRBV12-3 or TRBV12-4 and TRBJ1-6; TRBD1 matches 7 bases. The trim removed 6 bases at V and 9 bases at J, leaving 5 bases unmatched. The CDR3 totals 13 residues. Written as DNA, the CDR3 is TGTGCCAGCAGCCAACACAGGGGTTCACCCCTCCACTTT. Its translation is CASSQHRGSPLHF.

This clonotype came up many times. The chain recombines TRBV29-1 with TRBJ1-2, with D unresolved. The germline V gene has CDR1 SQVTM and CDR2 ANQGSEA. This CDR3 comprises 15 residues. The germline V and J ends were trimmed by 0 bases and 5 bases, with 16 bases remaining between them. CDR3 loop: CSVEDKGREGYGYTF. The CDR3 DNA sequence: TGCAGCGTTGAAGATAAGGGCCGGGAAGGTTATGGCTACACCTTC.

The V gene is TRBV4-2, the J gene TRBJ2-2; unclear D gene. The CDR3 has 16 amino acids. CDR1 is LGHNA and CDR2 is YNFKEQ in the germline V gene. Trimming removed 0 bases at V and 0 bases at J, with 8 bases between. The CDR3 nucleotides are TGTGCCAGCAGCCAAGAGGGAAATGCGAACACCGGGGAGCTGTTTTTT. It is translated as CASSQEGNANTGELFF.